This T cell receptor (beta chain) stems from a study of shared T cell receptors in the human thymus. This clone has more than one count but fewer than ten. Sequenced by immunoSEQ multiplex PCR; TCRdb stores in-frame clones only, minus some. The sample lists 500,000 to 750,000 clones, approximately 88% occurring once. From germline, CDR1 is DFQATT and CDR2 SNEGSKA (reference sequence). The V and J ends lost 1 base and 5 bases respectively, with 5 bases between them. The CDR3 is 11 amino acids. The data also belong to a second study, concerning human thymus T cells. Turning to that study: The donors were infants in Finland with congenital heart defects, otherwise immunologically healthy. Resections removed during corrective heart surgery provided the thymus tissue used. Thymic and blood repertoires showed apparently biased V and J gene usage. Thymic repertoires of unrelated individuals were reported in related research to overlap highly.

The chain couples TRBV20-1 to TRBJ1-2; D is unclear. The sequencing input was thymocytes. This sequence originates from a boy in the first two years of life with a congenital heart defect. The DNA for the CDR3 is TGCAGTGCTAGAGGGCTTTATGGCTACACCTTC. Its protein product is CSARGLYGYTF.